The 8 T cell receptor beta chains below were found in one sample sequenced in a study of blood T cell repertoires in COVID-19. TCRdb's table, derived via immunoSEQ multiplex PCR, lists solely in-frame clones and lacks some. The sample contains around 62,000 clones, over 75% of which appear only once. The specimen was peripheral blood. These receptors originate from a man between 45 and 60 years old with acute or convalescent COVID-19.

The rearrangement joins TRBV6-1 to TRBJ2-7, with TRBD2 matching 9 bases. CDR1 is MNHNS, CDR2 SASEGT, per germline. With 2 bases clipped from V and 4 bases from J, the junction kept 6 bases outside the gene matches. This CDR3 contains 15 residues. In nucleotides, the CDR3 is TGTGCCAGCAGTGAATACGGTAGCGGGAGTTACGAGCAGTACGTC. Residues: CASSEYGSGSYEQYV.

J is TRBJ2-3 and V is TRBV20-1, with D possibly being TRBD1 (5 bases). CDR3 length: 11 amino acids. The V end was cut by 6 bases, the J end by 3 bases, with 7 bases between. Germline CDR1 and CDR2: DFQATT and SNEGSKA (reference sequence). The chain's CDR3 is CSAGVTDTQYF. The CDR3 bases are TGCAGTGCAGGGGTAACAGATACGCAGTATTTT.

This clone was counted only a few times. The chain carries TRBV27 and TRBJ1-5; maybe TRBD1 (5 bases). Trimming removed 3 bases from V and 2 bases from J, with 8 bases in between. The CDR3 extends over 14 amino acids. CDR1 is MNHEY, CDR2 SMNVEV, per germline (reference sequence). The CDR3 sequence is CASSLSTGNQPQHF. CDR3 nucleotides: TGTGCCAGCAGTTTGTCGACAGGCAATCAGCCCCAGCATTTT.

This chain joins TRBV5-1 and TRBJ1-1; D remains ambiguous. The CDR3 length is 14 residues. Trimming took off 3 bases at V and 3 bases at J, with 12 bases between the two ends. CDR1 and CDR2 (germline): SGHRS, YFSETQ. The CDR3 sequence: CASSSQITHTEAFF. The CDR3 DNA reads as TGCGCCAGCAGCTCTCAGATTACCCACACTGAAGCTTTCTTT.

As to this clone: One end of the junction fails to match germline, which may point to a read error. J is TRBJ1-2 and V is TRBV5-4; D remains ambiguous. Germline V gene sequence: CDR1 SGHNT, CDR2 YYREEE (reference sequence). The length of the CDR3 is 13 residues. CDR3 residues: CASNHPMAGLWAF. DNA for the CDR3: TGTGCCAGCAACCATCCGATGGCAGGCCTTTGGGCCTTC.

This rearrangement joins TRBV27 to TRBJ1-1; 9 nucleotides line up with TRBD1. Germline V gene sequence: CDR1 MNHEY, CDR2 SMNVEV (reference sequence). V gave up 6 bases and J gave up 3 bases; unmatched junction bases: 8. CDR3 length: 15 residues. Here the CDR3 reads CASRRDRVGDTEAFF. The DNA for the CDR3 is TGTGCCAGCAGACGGGACAGGGTAGGTGACACTGAAGCTTTCTTT.

This chain uses TRBV19 with TRBJ2-2; 7 bases agree with TRBD1. Germline CDR1 and CDR2: LNHDA and SQIVND (reference sequence). This CDR3 contains 16 residues. V trimming: 5 bases; J trimming: 4 bases; junction bases outside the gene matches: 10. In DNA, the CDR3 is TGTGCCAGTAGTTCAAGACAGGGTCAGGGCACCGGGGAGCTGTTTTTT. The encoded protein is CASSSRQGQGTGELFF.

The chain carries TRBV2 and TRBJ2-3; D unresolved. Germline loops: CDR1 SNHLY, CDR2 FYNNEI. Trimming cost V 8 bases and J 2 bases, with 8 bases left between them. The CDR3 runs 12 residues. The CDR3 is CASSIVTDTQYF. DNA of the CDR3: TGTGCCAGCTCAATAGTCACAGATACGCAGTATTTT.